The clone carrying this T cell receptor (beta chain) was seen a handful of times. The antigen is undetermined. The data belong to a study of T-cell memory formation after mild COVID-19. On the study more broadly: Largely, the TCR clusters proved donor specific. Overall study findings and caveats: Researchers could not confirm that second-wave clones peaking on day 37 targeted SARS-CoV-2.

The germline CDR1 and CDR2 sequences are KGHSH and LQKENI. CDR3 length equals 15 residues. J lost 6 bases, V lost 6 bases, and 9 bases had no gene match. TCRdb analysed the 5' RACE reads with MiXCR anew, one entry per CDR3 protein. In the table there are roughly 600,000 distinct CDR3 sequences, approximately 19% of which are singletons. The genes are TRBV18 and TRBJ2-2; 8 nucleotides line up with TRBD1. This TCR derives from an adult woman who had mild COVID-19 (a few samples of this study predate the infection). Cell type and time point are not known. The source material was PBMCs or a T cell subset sorted from them (not recorded which). The chain's CDR3 is CASSPGGQGSGELFF. DNA of the CDR3: TGTGCCAGCTCGCCAGGAGGACAGGGTTCCGGGGAGCTGTTTTTT.